This T cell receptor (beta chain) was identified during a study of molecular identifiers for immune sequencing clone quantification. The CDR3 runs to 19 residues. Trimming took off 0 bases at V and 1 base at J, with 19 bases between the two ends. Germline values: CDR1 SGHDN, CDR2 FVKESK. Study observations and caveats: Naive cells had under 1% of molecules in clones above 20 RNA copies, effectors over 99%.

TCRdb re-derived calls from the PCR reads in MiXCR, one entry per CDR3 protein. This table has approximately 500,000 distinct CDR3 sequences, around 25% appearing once. Input for naive CD8 libraries was 20,000 to 1,000,000 sorted cells; the RNA fraction used was 10%, 30% or 50%. As CD8+CD4-CCR7+CD45RA+ cells, naive CD8 T cells were sorted. A remark on this clonotype: Its antigen remains unknown.

The source is a human donor in good health. Some libraries in this study had Jurkat cell RNA spiked in. The chain couples TRBV14 to TRBJ1-5; weak D call: TRBD1 (5 bases). Material: naive CD8+ T cells from blood, with Jurkat cell RNA spiked in. Described subset: FACS-sorted CD8+CD4-CCR7+CD45RA+ naive T cells. Here the CDR3 DNA reads TGTGCCAGCAGCCAAGAAGGGAGATGGATCGGGGACAGCAATCAGCCCCAGCATTTT. Translating gives CASSQEGRWIGDSNQPQHF.